This TCR beta chain stems from a study of blood T cell repertoires in COVID-19. Study-level information: Whether acute or convalescent, the COVID-19 samples came from the United States, Italy and Spain. In each case, the material was cDNA or gDNA derived from T cells, B-cell-depleted T cells, or PBMCs.

Original methodology: The assay estimated nucleated cells by amplifying reference gene primers. The repertoire was sequenced with immunoSEQ multiplex PCR; TCRdb's copy has only in-frame clones and lacks some. Clone size and V and J calls were adopted from that table, with D and trimming inferred from the DNA. Found here are around 140,000 clones, just under 90% of them singletons; the top ten hold approximately 9%. Germline CDR1 MDHEN, CDR2 SYDVKM. V was pared by 2 bases and J by 2 bases, with 9 bases between. The CDR3 is 14 amino acids. The TCR sequence derives from a woman aged 45-60 years with active or convalescent COVID-19. The material sequenced was peripheral blood. V and J are TRBV28 and TRBJ1-2; D is perhaps TRBD1 (6 bases). The DNA of the CDR3 is TGTGCCAGCAGTTTAACACAGGGAAACTATGGCTACACCTTC. It specifies CASSLTQGNYGYTF.